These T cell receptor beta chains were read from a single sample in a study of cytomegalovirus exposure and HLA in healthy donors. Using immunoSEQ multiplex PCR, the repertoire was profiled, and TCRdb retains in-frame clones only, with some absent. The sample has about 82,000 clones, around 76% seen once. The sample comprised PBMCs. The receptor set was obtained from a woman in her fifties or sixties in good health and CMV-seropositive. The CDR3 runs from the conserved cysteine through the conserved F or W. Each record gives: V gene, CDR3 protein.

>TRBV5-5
CASRPLAGGADTQYF
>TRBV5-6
CASSSWGEAHYGYTF
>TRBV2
CASSESLIGTESTDTQYF
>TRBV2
CASTRTGVIPYRGGYTF
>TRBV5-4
CASSFLEKHEQYF
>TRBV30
CAWRPIGGSYNEQFF
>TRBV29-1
CSVVAGLNTGELFF
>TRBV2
CASSDGQLNQPQHF
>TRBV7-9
CASSPSPSTEAFF
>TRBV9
CASSVDPGKETQYF
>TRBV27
CASSPGWDKPKETQYF
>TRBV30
CAWSEGAGANVLTF
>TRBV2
CASSDQGETQYF
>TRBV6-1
CASTELQVGSKTQYF
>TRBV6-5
CASRGVTGGGTQYF
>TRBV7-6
CASSPSSGRTGEQYF
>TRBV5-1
CASSLRPGFNEKLFF
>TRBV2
CASRQWQGAGANVLTF
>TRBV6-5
CASRDSSYGTQYF
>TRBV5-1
CASSLSGGEGYGYTF
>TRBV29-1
CSVEPDREPTEAFF
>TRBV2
CASSQGAGGVETQYF
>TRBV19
CASSLGEMETQYF
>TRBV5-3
CARSSPGTSVSYEQYF
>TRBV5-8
CASSPFGTGTDTQYF
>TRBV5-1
CASSPRQISTEAFF
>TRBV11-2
CASSSPQGGPEAFF
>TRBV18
CASSPPRTATNEKLFF
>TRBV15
CATSKRRAGANVLTF
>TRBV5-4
CASSLRGGEQPQHF
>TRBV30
CAWSENSKNIQYF
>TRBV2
CASSPRASSGATLSYEQYF
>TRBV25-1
CASRGLYEQYF
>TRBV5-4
CASSPGQGANPRDGYTF
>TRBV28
CASRPFAGRRDTQYF
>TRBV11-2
CASSSTGVYNEQFF
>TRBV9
CASSGTSEGQFF
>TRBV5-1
CASSLAGGGKETQYF
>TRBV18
CASSLQGWETQYF
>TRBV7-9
CASGVGRWEAFF
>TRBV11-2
CASHPGPDRGRAGANVLTF
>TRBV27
CASSFETGGNTEAFF
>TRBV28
CASTLTATNYGYTF
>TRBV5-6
CASSLMKDSQTQYF